The 18 T cell receptor beta chains listed next were all sequenced from one sample in a study of beta chain features in type 1 diabetes. The sequenced template was cDNA made from the entire isolated RNA. Sequenced by immunoSEQ multiplex PCR; TCRdb stores in-frame clones only, minus some. The sample comprises fewer than 900,000 clones, about a sixth of which are singletons, and roughly 0.025% rests with the top ten. The specimen was naive CD4+ T cells from blood. These receptors were collected from a young woman in good health.

This clone was observed a handful of times. This chain connects TRBV4-3 to TRBJ2-1; 9 bases align to TRBD2. The CDR3 is 18 residues long. Per germline, CDR1 LGHNA and CDR2 YSLEER. The J segment lost 6 bases and the V segment lost 0 bases, leaving 12 bases of the junction unmatched. CDR3 bases: TGCGCCAGCAGCCAAGATTACCGCCTTGCGGGAGGGCCCAATGAGCAGTTCTTC. Amino acids: CASSQDYRLAGGPNEQFF.

The chain combines TRBV10-3 with TRBJ1-1; D gene ambiguous. The CDR3 has 13 residues. Germline-derived CDR1 and CDR2 are ENHRY and SYGVKD. Trimming removed 3 bases from V and 4 bases from J, with 9 bases in between. The CDR3 DNA sequence: TGTGCCATCAGTGATACAATTGCCACTGAAGCTTTCTTT. Its translation is CAISDTIATEAFF.

This chain joins TRBV20-1 and TRBJ2-5, with D unclear. The ends were cut back, 0 bases at V and 7 bases at J, with 6 bases in the middle. The CDR3 length is 11 residues. Germline assignment: CDR1 DFQATT and CDR2 SNEGSKA (reference sequence). The CDR3 nucleotides are TGCAGTGCTAGAGATTATGGGACCCAGTACTTC. Translating gives CSARDYGTQYF.

This clone was found a few times. V is TRBV7-8 and J is TRBJ2-6, with D possibly being TRBD1 or TRBD2 (5 bases each). Germline V CDR1 and CDR2: SGHVS, FQNEAQ. V lost 3 bases and J lost 2, with 8 bases in between. This CDR3 is built from 15 residues. The CDR3 nucleotides are TGTGCCAGCAGCTTGCAGGGAGCTGGGGCCAACGTCCTGACTTTC. Translated: CASSLQGAGANVLTF.

This clone showed up just a few times. The chain is built from TRBV6-5 and TRBJ1-1; D might be TRBD1 (6 bases). The CDR3 length is 15 residues. Trimming took 10 bases from V and 6 from J, leaving 24 bases between them. The germline gives CDR1 MNHEY, CDR2 SVGAGI. CDR3 bases: TGTGCCACCAAAAGGAGGGGGGTCCTTCGGGCTGAAGCTTTCTTT. This encodes CATKRRGVLRAEAFF.

The rearrangement links TRBV11-2 to TRBJ2-5, with no clear D. Per the germline V gene, CDR1 is SGHAT and CDR2 is FQNNGV. The length of the CDR3 is 15 residues. Trimming removed 2 bases from V and 5 bases from J, with 15 bases in between. CDR3 sequence (DNA): TGTGCCAGCAGCTTACAATTTGGACCTCGGGAGACCCAGTACTTC. Amino acid sequence: CASSLQFGPRETQYF.

This clone has more than one count but fewer than ten. The V gene is TRBV4-3, the J gene TRBJ2-2; no clear D gene. The V gene's germline CDR1 is LGHNA and CDR2 YSLEER. V lost 3 bases and J 7 bases, leaving 9 bases between the germline ends. This CDR3 has 13 amino acids. The CDR3 loop reads CASSHGNGGELFF. Written as DNA, the CDR3 is TGCGCCAGCAGCCATGGAAACGGCGGGGAGCTGTTTTTT.

This clone was detected only a few times. The chain links TRBV2 to TRBJ2-3, with D hard to call. Trimming stripped 7 bases from V and 0 bases from J, with 11 bases between. The germline V gene has CDR1 SNHLY and CDR2 FYNNEI. The CDR3 covers 14 residues. CDR3 DNA sequence: TGTGCCAGCATGGTCGATACTAGCACAGATACGCAGTATTTT. This codes for CASMVDTSTDTQYF.

V is TRBV5-4 and J is TRBJ1-4, with D unresolved. This CDR3 contains 16 residues. V was pared by 2 bases and J by 4 bases, with 15 bases between. Germline V CDR1 and CDR2: SGHNT, YYREEE (reference sequence). The CDR3 nucleotides are TGTGCCAGCAGCTTTCGGGTCGGCAGAGTTAATGAAAAACTGTTTTTT. Its translation: CASSFRVGRVNEKLFF.

This chain uses TRBV9 with TRBJ2-7, with 11 bases fitting TRBD2. Germline V gene lookup returns CDR1 SGDLS and CDR2 YYNGEE. The CDR3 consists of 17 residues. V lost 2 bases and J lost 0; bases outside the gene matches: 7. CDR3 nucleotides: TGTGCCAGCAGCGTGGCTAGCGGGAGGACAAGCTCCTACGAGCAGTACTTC. Its translation is CASSVASGRTSSYEQYF.

This clone was seen a few times. The genes are TRBV18 and TRBJ1-2, with D possibly being TRBD1 (6 bases). Between the trimmed V and J ends, which lost 4 bases and 7 bases, there was a span of 13 bases. Per germline, CDR1 KGHSH and CDR2 LQKENI. This CDR3 spans 13 amino acids. CDR3 sequence: CASSQQGHGGYTF. The CDR3 nucleotides read TGTGCCAGCTCACAGCAGGGGCACGGTGGCTACACCTTC.

This clone was seen a single time. The CDR3 region is CASSSSPFYEQYF. CDR3 sequence (DNA): TGTGCCAGCAGTTCATCCCCCTTCTACGAGCAGTACTTC. The rearrangement links TRBV6-5 to TRBJ2-7; D not certain. CDR3 size: 13 residues. V lost 4 bases and J 3 bases, leaving 10 bases between the germline ends. Looked up from germline, CDR1 is MNHEY and CDR2 is SVGAGI.

The chain uses TRBV9 and TRBJ2-2, with TRBD2 identical over 7 bases. The CDR3 has 18 amino acids. The trim removed 3 bases at V and 1 base at J, leaving 12 bases unmatched. CDR1 is SGDLS and CDR2 is YYNGEE in the germline V gene. The CDR3 spells CASSDPGREGWNTGELFF. CDR3 nucleotide sequence: TGTGCCAGCAGCGACCCTGGGAGGGAGGGCTGGAACACCGGGGAGCTGTTTTTT.

In this sample, this clone turned up a few times. The chain has TRBV15 and TRBJ2-1, with D uncertain. CDR3 length: 14 amino acids. Germline CDR1 LNHNV, CDR2 YYDKDF (reference sequence). Trimming shortened V by 8 bases and J by 0 bases, and 11 bases separated the two germline ends. The CDR3 bases are TGTGCCACCCTGGACCGAAGCTCCTACAATGAGCAGTTCTTC. This translates into CATLDRSSYNEQFF.

This chain uses TRBV18 with TRBJ2-2; D may be TRBD1 or TRBD2 (5 bases each). Germline CDR1 and CDR2: KGHSH and LQKENI. V lost 2 bases, J lost 1 base, and 11 bases lay in between. The CDR3 spans 16 residues. The CDR3 region is CASSPRGPKNTGELFF. The DNA for the CDR3 is TGTGCCAGCTCACCAAGGGGACCCAAGAACACCGGGGAGCTGTTTTTT.

This clone was recorded a few times. Other DNA sequences in the sample encode the same CDR3. The chain couples TRBV7-6 to TRBJ2-2; D remains unclear. CDR1 and CDR2 (germline): SGHVS, FNYEAQ. Trimming pared 1 base from V and 1 base from J, leaving 1 base between. The CDR3 covers 13 residues. The CDR3 DNA reads TGTGCCAGCAGCTTAGGGAACACCGGGGAGCTGTTTTTT. Its protein product is CASSLGNTGELFF.

This clone turned up a few times. The genes are TRBV10-3 and TRBJ2-3; D ambiguous. The CDR3 consists of 13 residues. Between the trimmed V and J ends, which lost 6 bases and 11 bases, there was a span of 18 bases. Germline V gene lookup returns CDR1 ENHRY and CDR2 SYGVKD. The CDR3 spells CAISVDEVSGQYF. Written as DNA, the CDR3 is TGTGCCATCAGCGTAGACGAGGTCAGTGGGCAGTATTTT.

This clone occurred a few times. The chain uses TRBV25-1 and TRBJ2-6; D uncertain. From germline, CDR1 is MGHDK and CDR2 SYGVNS. V lost 4 bases, J lost 2 bases, and 6 bases lay in between. The CDR3 sequence is 14 residues long. The DNA of the CDR3 is TGTGCCAGCAGTGGTGTAACTGGGGCCAACGTCCTGACTTTC. This sequence encodes CASSGVTGANVLTF.